This T cell receptor (beta chain) was recovered during a study of graft-versus-host responses after intestinal transplantation. Study-wide results and limits: Within the allografts of patients who had graft-donor T cell macrochimerism, graft-versus-host to host-versus-graft clonal ratios were high. Marrow from the recipient contained GvH clones, some of which had appeared first in ileum or blood.

The table came from immunoSEQ multiplex PCR; TCRdb's copy has only in-frame clones and leaves some out. The sample carries 60,000 to 90,000 clones, 90% recorded once. Per the germline V gene, CDR1 is SGDLS and CDR2 is YYNGEE. Trimming at V came to 3 bases and at J to 2 bases, leaving 7 bases not matched to a gene. The CDR3 totals 17 residues. For this clone: Antigen specificity is unknown.

This chain uses TRBV9 with TRBJ2-6, with TRBD1 identical over 8 bases. This clonotype originated in a human donor who received an intestinal transplant. Specimen: unstimulated CD8+ T cells sorted from spleen or lymph node cells, collected before intestinal transplant. CDR3 sequence: CASSETGQAAGANVLTF. Written as DNA, the CDR3 is TGTGCCAGCAGCGAGACGGGACAGGCCGCTGGGGCCAACGTCCTGACTTTC. Filled out from reference TRBV9 and TRBJ2-6, the complete variable domain reads DSGVTQTPKHLITATGQRVTLRCSPRSGDLSVYWYQQSLDQGLQFLIQYYNGEERAKGNILERFSAQQFPDLHSELNLSSLELGDSALYFCASSETGQAAGANVLTFGAGSRLTVL.